This T cell receptor beta chain was documented in a study of blood T cell repertoires in COVID-19. There are 14 residues in the CDR3. V lost 10 bases to trimming and J lost 0 bases, with 10 bases between them. From germline, CDR1 is LNHDA and CDR2 SQIVND (reference sequence). Sequencing used immunoSEQ multiplex PCR; TCRdb keeps in-frame clones, though not all of them. The sample yields 90,000 to 140,000 clones, 85% seen once. V and J are TRBV19 and TRBJ2-6; D uncertain. The sample taken for sequencing was peripheral blood. The receptor comes from a man aged 45-65 years with acute or convalescent COVID-19. In nucleotides, the CDR3 is TGTGCCACCCAAACTGGCTCTGGGGCCAACGTCCTGACTTTC. Translation: CATQTGSGANVLTF.